This TCR beta chain was recorded in a study of blood T cell repertoires in COVID-19. Study in general: Collection of acute and convalescent COVID-19 samples took place in the United States, Italy and Spain. Nucleic acid was either cDNA or gDNA, and it came from T cells, B-cell-depleted T cells, or PBMCs.

V was trimmed by 4 bases and J by 3 bases, leaving 8 bases between them. CDR3 length: 14 amino acids. CDR1 and CDR2 (germline): SGDLS, YYNGEE. Original methodology: The assay estimated nucleated cells by amplifying reference gene primers. Here immunoSEQ multiplex PCR was the method, and the copy in TCRdb shows in-frame clones only, minus some. Clonal size and the V and J genes are those of that table, whereas D and trimming came from the DNA. Of just over 650,000 clones listed, 75% to 90% are singletons. The sequence was obtained from a woman younger than 35 with acute or convalescent COVID-19. This rearrangement joins TRBV9 to TRBJ1-6, with D possibly TRBD1 on 6 matching bases. The sequenced sample consisted of peripheral blood. CDR3 sequence (DNA): TGTGCCAGCAGCCGGGACAACTATAATTCACCCCTCCACTTT. Residues: CASSRDNYNSPLHF. The full variable domain, in which reference TRBV9 and TRBJ1-6 provide the parts outside the CDR3, is DSGVTQTPKHLITATGQRVTLRCSPRSGDLSVYWYQQSLDQGLQFLIQYYNGEERAKGNILERFSAQQFPDLHSELNLSSLELGDSALYFCASSRDNYNSPLHFGNGTRLTVT.